Below, 25 T cell receptor beta chains from the same sample are listed, as sequenced in a study of T-cell reconstitution after alpha-beta-depleted transplantation in children. Molecular barcoding with unique molecular identifiers was used for the TCRbeta library. TCRdb re-analysed the PCR reads in MiXCR, keeping a single row per CDR3 protein. The sample has more than 200,000 distinct CDR3 sequences; roughly 15% are singletons. Specimen: PBMCs, mostly from graft donor cells, collected 360 days after TCRalphabeta/CD19-depleted stem cell transplant. The receptors originated from a male patient aged 2-15 years who had a stem cell transplant for acute lymphoblastic leukemia, so the T cells may come from the graft donor.

The chain carries TRBV10-2 and TRBJ2-2; D gene unclear. In germline, CDR1 is WSHSY, CDR2 SAAADI. The CDR3 sequence is 17 residues long. The V gene lost 6 bases and the J gene lost 0 bases, with 17 bases spanning the gap. The CDR3 DNA follows: TGCGCCAGCAGCCGAGTCGATGGGTCCGCGAACACCGGGGAGCTGTTTTTT. Its translation is CASSRVDGSANTGELFF.

The chain links TRBV4-3 to TRBJ2-1; TRBD2 aligns across 7 bases. CDR1 is LGHNA and CDR2 is YSLEER in the germline V gene. V lost 6 bases, J lost 6 bases, and 8 bases stayed unmatched. This CDR3 has 14 residues. This CDR3 is CASRIVGGSNEQFF. DNA for the CDR3: TGCGCCAGCAGAATAGTGGGGGGGTCCAATGAGCAGTTCTTC.

This clonotype was seen a handful of times. This chain uses TRBV27 with TRBJ2-3; 9 bases match TRBD1. Germline CDR1 is MNHEY and CDR2 is SMNVEV (reference sequence). The J segment lost 4 bases and the V segment lost 3 bases, leaving 11 bases of the junction unmatched. The CDR3 is made up of 17 amino acids. In DNA, the CDR3 is TGTGCCAGCAGTTTCACCACAGGGGGCACAAGGGCAGATACGCAGTATTTT. It specifies CASSFTTGGTRADTQYF.

The chain employs TRBV14 and TRBJ2-3, with TRBD2 as a possible D gene (6 bases). Per the germline V gene, CDR1 is SGHDN and CDR2 is FVKESK. The CDR3 has 16 residues. The ends were cut back, 0 bases at V and 1 base at J, with 11 bases in the middle. CDR3 coding DNA: TGTGCCAGCAGCCAAGATATGGGGGGAGGCACAGATACGCAGTATTTT. Its translation is CASSQDMGGGTDTQYF. The complete variable domain, with remaining parts taken from reference TRBV14 and TRBJ2-3, reads EAGVTQFPSHSVIEKGQTVTLRCDPISGHDNLYWYRRVMGKEIKFLLHFVKESKQDESGMPNNRFLAERTGGTYSTLKVQPAELEDSGVYFCASSQDMGGGTDTQYFGPGTRLTVL.

This clonotype was observed a handful of times. The chain uses TRBV9 and TRBJ1-1; 8 bases align to TRBD1. The CDR3 consists of 17 residues. Germline V gives CDR1 SGDLS, CDR2 YYNGEE. The V and J ends lost 4 bases and 1 base, in that order; junction bases with no gene match: 12. The CDR3, as DNA: TGTGCCAGCAGCCATTCTCTGACAGGGGCACCGAACACTGAAGCTTTCTTT. It encodes CASSHSLTGAPNTEAFF. The whole variable domain, filled in from reference TRBV9 and TRBJ1-1, reads DSGVTQTPKHLITATGQRVTLRCSPRSGDLSVYWYQQSLDQGLQFLIQYYNGEERAKGNILERFSAQQFPDLHSELNLSSLELGDSALYFCASSHSLTGAPNTEAFFGQGTRLTVV.

This clonotype has a handful of counts. The rearrangement joins TRBV12-3 or TRBV12-4 to TRBJ2-7, with 9 bases fitting TRBD1. The length of the CDR3 is 15 residues. V gave up 5 bases and J gave up 0 bases; unmatched junction bases: 5. The CDR3 region is CASSARDRVSYEQYF. The CDR3 DNA is TGTGCCAGCAGTGCCAGGGACAGGGTCTCCTACGAGCAGTACTTC.

This clonotype has only a few counts. The chain recombines TRBV13 with TRBJ2-7; the match to TRBD1 covers 11 bases. Losses at the gene ends were 5 bases for V and 7 bases for J; bases not matched to a gene: 7. Germline values: CDR1 PRHDT, CDR2 FYEKMQ (reference sequence). This CDR3 is built from 14 residues. Here the CDR3 DNA reads TGTGCCAGCAGCCGTGGACAGGGGGCGCGGGAGCAGTACTTC. Translating gives CASSRGQGAREQYF. The full variable domain, rest sourced from reference TRBV13 and TRBJ2-7, is AAGVIQSPRHLIKEKRETATLKCYPIPRHDTVYWYQQGPGQDPQFLISFYEKMQSDKGSIPDRFSAQQFSDYHSELNMSSLELGDSALYFCASSRGQGAREQYFGPGTRLTVT.

This clonotype was seen a few times. The CDR3 coding sequence is TGTGCCAGCAGTGACGCCTACGGGACATCTCAAGAGACCCAGTACTTC. Encoded protein: CASSDAYGTSQETQYF. The rearrangement links TRBV25-1 to TRBJ2-5, with D perhaps matching TRBD1 (6 bases). V was cut by 3 bases and J by 2 bases, with 16 bases left in between. The CDR3 sequence is 16 residues long. Germline V CDR1 and CDR2: MGHDK, SYGVNS.

This clonotype was seen repeatedly, ten times or more. The chain has TRBV28 and TRBJ2-2; TRBD2 aligns across 9 bases. The CDR3 is 16 amino acids. The germline V gene has CDR1 MDHEN and CDR2 SYDVKM. V lost 5 bases to trimming and J lost 4 bases; unmatched junction nucleotides: 8. CDR3 sequence (DNA): TGTGCCAGCAGTCCCTCCGCGGGAGGGCGCACCGGGGAGCTGTTTTTT. It is translated as CASSPSAGGRTGELFF.

This clonotype was observed a few times. V and J are TRBV3-1 and TRBJ2-1; D is ambiguous. Trimming pared 3 bases from V and 9 bases from J, leaving 12 bases between. Germline V gives CDR1 LGHDT, CDR2 YNNKEL (reference sequence). The CDR3 totals 13 residues. This chain's CDR3 is CASSQDESLEQFF. As DNA, the CDR3 is TGTGCCAGCAGCCAGGACGAAAGCCTTGAGCAGTTCTTC.

The chain carries TRBV13 and TRBJ1-1, with 7 nucleotides matching TRBD1. The CDR3 contains 14 residues. V lost 5 bases and J lost 5; bases outside the gene matches: 8. The germline V gene has CDR1 PRHDT and CDR2 FYEKMQ (reference sequence). CDR3 sequence: CASSIDRARTEAFF. The DNA for the CDR3 is TGTGCCAGCAGCATCGACAGGGCGCGGACTGAAGCTTTCTTT. Complete variable domain (other parts from reference TRBV13 and TRBJ1-1): AAGVIQSPRHLIKEKRETATLKCYPIPRHDTVYWYQQGPGQDPQFLISFYEKMQSDKGSIPDRFSAQQFSDYHSELNMSSLELGDSALYFCASSIDRARTEAFFGQGTRLTVV.

In this sample, this clonotype turned up a few times. The chain couples TRBV4-2 to TRBJ2-1, with TRBD2 identical over 13 bases. The CDR3 covers 17 residues. Per the germline V gene, CDR1 is LGHNA and CDR2 is YNFKEQ. V gave up 4 bases and J gave up 0 bases; unmatched junction bases: 3. The CDR3 sequence: CASSPGTSGASYNEQFF. Here the CDR3 DNA reads TGTGCCAGCAGCCCGGGGACTAGCGGGGCCTCCTACAATGAGCAGTTCTTC.

V usage is TRBV27 and J usage is TRBJ2-1; the match to TRBD2 covers 10 bases. Germline-derived CDR1 and CDR2 are MNHEY and SMNVEV (reference sequence). The CDR3 loop spans 18 amino acids. Losses at the gene ends were 5 bases for V and 1 base for J; bases not matched to a gene: 11. The CDR3 loop reads CASSQRTGTSVSYNEQFF. CDR3 in DNA: TGTGCCAGCAGTCAACGAACCGGGACTAGCGTATCCTACAATGAGCAGTTCTTC.

This clonotype occurred many times. The chain couples TRBV5-6 to TRBJ2-5, with D tentatively TRBD2 (6 bases). The germline V gene has CDR1 SGHDT and CDR2 YYEEEE. The CDR3 totals 14 residues. V was trimmed by 2 bases and J by 5 bases, leaving 13 bases between them. CDR3 loop: CASSFGGAGETQYF. In nucleotides, the CDR3 is TGTGCCAGCAGCTTTGGCGGGGCAGGGGAGACCCAGTACTTC.

This clonotype showed up just a few times. J is TRBJ2-7 and V is TRBV27; D is unclear. The germline CDR1 and CDR2 sequences are MNHEY and SMNVEV (reference sequence). Trimming left V 6 bases short and J 1 base short, with 13 bases between. The CDR3 is 14 residues long. CDR3 residues: CASRPIGVSYEQYF. The CDR3 DNA reads as TGTGCCAGCAGACCGATTGGAGTGTCCTACGAGCAGTACTTC.

This clonotype came up a few times. The gene calls are TRBV18 and TRBJ2-3; 12 positions agree with TRBD1. The V gene's germline CDR1 is KGHSH and CDR2 LQKENI. CDR3 size: 16 residues. V was pared by 3 bases and J by 0 bases, with 1 base of the junction left unmatched. CDR3 sequence: CASSPGTGGSTDTQYF. In DNA, the CDR3 is TGTGCCAGCTCACCGGGGACAGGGGGCAGCACAGATACGCAGTATTTT.

The chain is built from TRBV5-1 and TRBJ2-7, with 12 nucleotides matching TRBD2. There are 18 residues in the CDR3. With 3 bases clipped from V and 3 bases from J, the junction kept 13 bases outside the gene matches. Germline CDR1 reads SGHRS; CDR2 reads YFSETQ. The chain's CDR3 is CASSSRLASGGEGYEQYF. DNA for the CDR3: TGCGCCAGCAGCTCCCGCCTGGCTAGCGGGGGGGAAGGCTACGAGCAGTACTTC.

V gene TRBV20-1 combines with J gene TRBJ2-7; 10 bases are a match to TRBD1. V lost 6 bases, J lost 5 bases, and 4 bases stayed unmatched. The CDR3 is 12 residues long. CDR1 is DFQATT, CDR2 SNEGSKA, per germline (reference sequence). The CDR3 DNA sequence: TGCAGTGCACCGGGACAGGGGAACGAGCAGTACTTC. Amino acid sequence: CSAPGQGNEQYF.

J is TRBJ2-7 and V is TRBV27; TRBD1 matches at 9 bases. With V trimmed by 5 bases and J by 6 bases, 8 bases remained unmatched. The V gene's germline CDR1 is MNHEY and CDR2 SMNVEV (reference sequence). This CDR3 region has 14 residues. The CDR3 bases are TGTGCCAGCAGTAACCGGGGGACAGGGATCGAGCAGTACTTC. It codes for CASSNRGTGIEQYF.

This clonotype turned up a few times. V is TRBV5-1 and J is TRBJ2-3; no clear D gene. CDR1 and CDR2 (germline): SGHRS, YFSETQ. V shed 4 bases and J shed 0 bases, with 9 bases lying between them. The CDR3 contains 14 residues. CDR3 in amino acids: CASSTSLSTDTQYF. The CDR3 DNA is TGCGCCAGCAGCACCTCATTAAGCACAGATACGCAGTATTTT. Looking up the rest from reference TRBV5-1 and TRBJ2-3 gives the full variable domain: KAGVTQTPRYLIKTRGQQVTLSCSPISGHRSVSWYQQTPGQGLQFLFEYFSETQRNKGNFPGRFSGRQFSNSRSEMNVSTLELGDSALYLCASSTSLSTDTQYFGPGTRLTVL.

V is TRBV12-3 or TRBV12-4 and J is TRBJ2-5; the D is unclear. CDR3 length equals 15 residues. V shed 3 bases and J shed 4 bases, with 15 bases lying between them. The CDR3 region is CASSFGRRRGETQYF. CDR3 in DNA: TGTGCCAGCAGTTTTGGCCGGAGACGAGGAGAGACCCAGTACTTC.

A few counts support this clonotype. This sequence may be a read error, since a much larger clone differs from it by one base. The V gene is TRBV12-3 or TRBV12-4, the J gene TRBJ2-2; no reliable D call. CDR3 size: 11 residues. The germline V and J ends were trimmed by 2 bases and 7 bases, with 2 bases remaining between them. The CDR3 spells CASSLRGELFF. The CDR3 DNA follows: TGTGCCAGCAGTTTACGCGGGGAGCTGTTTTTT.

This clonotype has a handful of counts. This chain's CDR3 is CASSARQVMNTEAFF. CDR3 coding DNA: TGTGCCAGCAGTGCCCGACAGGTTATGAACACTGAAGCTTTCTTT. This sequence joins TRBV12-3 or TRBV12-4 and TRBJ1-1, with a tentative D call TRBD1 (6 bases). Trimming cost V 5 bases and J 0 bases, with 13 bases left between them. This CDR3 is built from 15 residues.

CDR3 residues: CASSQDIGLGQFF. DNA for the CDR3: TGTGCCAGCAGCCAAGACATTGGGTTAGGGCAGTTCTTC. The V gene is TRBV4-2, the J gene TRBJ2-1, with D hard to call. Germline V CDR1 and CDR2: LGHNA, YNFKEQ. This CDR3 has 13 residues. V lost 0 bases and J lost 12, with 12 bases in between.

In the case of this clonotype: At one of its ends the junction is not consistent with the germline gene, which may arise from a read error. V and J are TRBV7-6 and TRBJ2-1, with no clear D. The germline gives CDR1 SGHVS, CDR2 FNYEAQ. The CDR3 runs to 14 residues. The CDR3 coding sequence is TGTGCCTGCAGCCCCTGGGTCCTTTACAATGAGCAGTTCTTC. Protein: CACSPWVLYNEQFF.